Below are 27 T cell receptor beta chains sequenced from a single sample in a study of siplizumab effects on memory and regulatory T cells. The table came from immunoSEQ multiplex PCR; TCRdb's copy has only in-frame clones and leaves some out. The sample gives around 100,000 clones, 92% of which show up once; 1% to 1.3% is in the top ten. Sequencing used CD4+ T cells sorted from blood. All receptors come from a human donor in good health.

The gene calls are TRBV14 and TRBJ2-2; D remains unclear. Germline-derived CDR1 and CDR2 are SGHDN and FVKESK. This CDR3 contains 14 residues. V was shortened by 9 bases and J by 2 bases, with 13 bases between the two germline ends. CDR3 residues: CASQELFNTGELFF. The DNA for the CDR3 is TGTGCCAGTCAGGAGCTATTTAACACCGGGGAGCTGTTTTTT. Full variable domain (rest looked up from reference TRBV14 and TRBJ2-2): EAGVTQFPSHSVIEKGQTVTLRCDPISGHDNLYWYRRVMGKEIKFLLHFVKESKQDESGMPNNRFLAERTGGTYSTLKVQPAELEDSGVYFCASQELFNTGELFFGEGSRLTVL.

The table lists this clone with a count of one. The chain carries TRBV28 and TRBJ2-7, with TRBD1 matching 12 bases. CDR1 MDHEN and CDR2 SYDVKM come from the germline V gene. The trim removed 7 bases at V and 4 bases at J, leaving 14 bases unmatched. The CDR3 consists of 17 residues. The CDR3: CASTTHSGTGGLYEQYF. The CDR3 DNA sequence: TGTGCCAGCACCACTCACTCCGGGACAGGGGGCTTATACGAGCAGTACTTC.

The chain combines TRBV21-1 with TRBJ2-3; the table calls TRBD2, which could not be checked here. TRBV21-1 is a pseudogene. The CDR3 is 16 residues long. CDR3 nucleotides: TGTGCCAACAATCGGCTAGCGCTCAATGGTACAGATACGCAGTATTTT. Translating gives CANNRLALNGTDTQYF.

The CDR3 protein is CASSLPRDSAGELFF. The DNA of the CDR3 is TGTGCCAGCAGTTTACCCCGGGACAGCGCGGGGGAGCTGTTTTTT. The genes are TRBV27 and TRBJ2-2; TRBD1 agrees at 7 bases. The V gene's germline CDR1 is MNHEY and CDR2 SMNVEV (reference sequence). This CDR3 region has 15 residues. Losses at the gene ends were 2 bases for V and 8 bases for J; bases not matched to a gene: 8.

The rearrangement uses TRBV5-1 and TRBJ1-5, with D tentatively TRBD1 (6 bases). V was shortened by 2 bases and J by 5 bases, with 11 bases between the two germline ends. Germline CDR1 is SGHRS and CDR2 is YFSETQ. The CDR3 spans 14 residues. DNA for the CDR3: TGCGCCAGCAGCTTACAGGGTTTAGATCAGCCCCAGCATTTT. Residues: CASSLQGLDQPQHF.

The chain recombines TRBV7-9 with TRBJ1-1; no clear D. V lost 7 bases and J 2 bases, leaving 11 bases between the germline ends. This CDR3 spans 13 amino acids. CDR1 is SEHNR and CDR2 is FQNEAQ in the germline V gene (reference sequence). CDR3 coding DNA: TGTGCCAGCACCGTGGGCCCTAACACTGAAGCTTTCTTT. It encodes CASTVGPNTEAFF.

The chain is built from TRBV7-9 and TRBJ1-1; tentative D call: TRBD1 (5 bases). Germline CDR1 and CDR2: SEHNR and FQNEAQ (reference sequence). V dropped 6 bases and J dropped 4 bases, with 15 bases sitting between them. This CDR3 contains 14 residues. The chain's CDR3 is CASSLLRGGTEAFF. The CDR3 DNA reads TGTGCCAGCAGTTTGCTTCGGGGCGGCACTGAAGCTTTCTTT.

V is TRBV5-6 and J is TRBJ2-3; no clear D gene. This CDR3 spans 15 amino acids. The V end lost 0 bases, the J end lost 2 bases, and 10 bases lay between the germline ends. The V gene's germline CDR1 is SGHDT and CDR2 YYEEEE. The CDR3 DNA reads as TGTGCCAGCAGCTTGGGTTCGGCAAACACAGATACGCAGTATTTT. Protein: CASSLGSANTDTQYF.

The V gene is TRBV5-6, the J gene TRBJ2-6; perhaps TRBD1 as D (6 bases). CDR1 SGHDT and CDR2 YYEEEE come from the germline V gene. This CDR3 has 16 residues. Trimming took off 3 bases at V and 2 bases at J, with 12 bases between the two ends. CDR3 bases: TGTGCCAGCAGCTCAAGGGGGATCCCTGGGGCCAACGTCCTGACTTTC. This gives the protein CASSSRGIPGANVLTF.

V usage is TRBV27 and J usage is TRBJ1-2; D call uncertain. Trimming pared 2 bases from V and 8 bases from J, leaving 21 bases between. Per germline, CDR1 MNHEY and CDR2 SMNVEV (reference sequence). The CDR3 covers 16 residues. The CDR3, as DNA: TGTGCCAGCAGTTTAATGGCATCGATTAAATTATGGGGCTACACCTTC. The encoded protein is CASSLMASIKLWGYTF.

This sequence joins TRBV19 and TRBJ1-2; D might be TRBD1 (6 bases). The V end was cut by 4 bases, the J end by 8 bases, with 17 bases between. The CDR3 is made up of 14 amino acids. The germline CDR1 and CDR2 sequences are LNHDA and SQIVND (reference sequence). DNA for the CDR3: TGTGCCAGTAGTACAGGGGTCCAATCGGTGGGCTACACCTTC. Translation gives CASSTGVQSVGYTF.

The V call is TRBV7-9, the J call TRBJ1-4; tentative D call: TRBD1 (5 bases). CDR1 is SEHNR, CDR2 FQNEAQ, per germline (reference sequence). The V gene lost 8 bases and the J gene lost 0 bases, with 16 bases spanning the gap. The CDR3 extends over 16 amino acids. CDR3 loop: CASRAQGRATNEKLFF. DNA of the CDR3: TGTGCCAGCCGGGCTCAGGGTCGGGCAACTAATGAAAAACTGTTTTTT.

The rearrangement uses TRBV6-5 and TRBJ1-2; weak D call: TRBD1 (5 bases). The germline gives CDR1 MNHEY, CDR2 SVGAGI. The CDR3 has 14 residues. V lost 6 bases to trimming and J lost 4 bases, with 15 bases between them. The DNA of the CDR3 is TGTGCCAGCAGGGACAACCTACTAGGCTATGGCTACACCTTC. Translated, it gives CASRDNLLGYGYTF.

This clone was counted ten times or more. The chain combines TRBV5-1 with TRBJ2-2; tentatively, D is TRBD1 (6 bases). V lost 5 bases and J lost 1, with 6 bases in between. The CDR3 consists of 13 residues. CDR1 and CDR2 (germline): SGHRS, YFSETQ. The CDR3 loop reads CASRTGNTGELFF. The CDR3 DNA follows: TGCGCCAGCAGGACAGGGAACACCGGGGAGCTGTTTTTT.

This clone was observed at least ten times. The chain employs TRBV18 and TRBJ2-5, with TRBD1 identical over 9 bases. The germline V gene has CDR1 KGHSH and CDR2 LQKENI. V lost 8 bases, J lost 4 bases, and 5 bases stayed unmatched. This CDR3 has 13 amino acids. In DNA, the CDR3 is TGTGCCAGCCAAACAGGGGGCGGAGAGACCCAGTACTTC. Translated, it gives CASQTGGGETQYF.

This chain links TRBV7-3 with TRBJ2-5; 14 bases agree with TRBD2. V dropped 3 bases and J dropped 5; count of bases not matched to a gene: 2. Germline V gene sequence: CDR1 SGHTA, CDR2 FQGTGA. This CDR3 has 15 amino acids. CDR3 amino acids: CASSLGLAGVETQYF. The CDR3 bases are TGTGCCAGCAGCTTGGGACTAGCGGGAGTGGAGACCCAGTACTTC.

The CDR3 DNA reads TGTGCCAGCAGCTACGGACAGGGGCGGGGGAACATTCAGTACTTC. This encodes CASSYGQGRGNIQYF. The gene calls are TRBV5-5 and TRBJ2-4; TRBD1 agrees at 9 bases. V dropped 3 bases and J dropped 7; count of bases not matched to a gene: 8. The germline V gene has CDR1 SGHKS and CDR2 YYEKEE (reference sequence). The CDR3 is 15 amino acids. The entire variable domain, with the rest obtained from reference TRBV5-5 and TRBJ2-4, is as follows: DAGVTQSPTHLIKTRGQQVTLRCSPISGHKSVSWYQQVLGQGPQFIFQYYEKEERGRGNFPDRFSARQFPNYSSELNVNALLLGDSALYLCASSYGQGRGNIQYFGAGTRLSVL.

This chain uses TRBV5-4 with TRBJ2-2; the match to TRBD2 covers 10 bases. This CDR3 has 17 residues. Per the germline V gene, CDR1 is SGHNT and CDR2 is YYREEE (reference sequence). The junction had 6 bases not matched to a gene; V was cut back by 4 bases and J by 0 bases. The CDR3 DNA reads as TGTGCCAGCAGCAGGGCAGCGGGAGGGCCGAACACCGGGGAGCTGTTTTTT. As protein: CASSRAAGGPNTGELFF.

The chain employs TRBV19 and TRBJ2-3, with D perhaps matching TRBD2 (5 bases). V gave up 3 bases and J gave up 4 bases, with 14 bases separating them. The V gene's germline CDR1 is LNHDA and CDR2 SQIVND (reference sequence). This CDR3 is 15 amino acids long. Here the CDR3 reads CASSIALASPDTQYF. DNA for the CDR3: TGTGCCAGTAGTATCGCCCTAGCTTCGCCAGATACGCAGTATTTT. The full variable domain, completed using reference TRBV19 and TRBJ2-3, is DGGITQSPKYLFRKEGQNVTLSCEQNLNHDAMYWYRQDPGQGLRLIYYSQIVNDFQKGDIAEGYSVSREKKESFPLTVTSAQKNPTAFYLCASSIALASPDTQYFGPGTRLTVL.

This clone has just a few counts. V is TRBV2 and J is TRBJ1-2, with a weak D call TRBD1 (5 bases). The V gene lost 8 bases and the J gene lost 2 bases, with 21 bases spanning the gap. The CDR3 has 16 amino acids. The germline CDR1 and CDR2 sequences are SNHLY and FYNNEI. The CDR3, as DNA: TGTGCCAGCCGTCCCCAAGGAAGGCGGGGGAACTATGGCTACACCTTC. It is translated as CASRPQGRRGNYGYTF.

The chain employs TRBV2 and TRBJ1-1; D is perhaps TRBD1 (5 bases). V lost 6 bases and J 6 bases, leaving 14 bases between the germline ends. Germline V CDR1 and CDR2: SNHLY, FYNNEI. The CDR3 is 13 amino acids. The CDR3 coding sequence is TGTGCCAGCAGCGGGACCTGGAGTGCTGAAGCTTTCTTT. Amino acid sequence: CASSGTWSAEAFF.

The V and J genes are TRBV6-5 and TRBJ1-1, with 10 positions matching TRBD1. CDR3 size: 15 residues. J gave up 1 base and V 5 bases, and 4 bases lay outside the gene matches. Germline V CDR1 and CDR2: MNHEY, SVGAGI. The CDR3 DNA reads TGTGCCAGCAGTGCGGACAGGGGGACGAACACTGAAGCTTTCTTT. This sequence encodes CASSADRGTNTEAFF.

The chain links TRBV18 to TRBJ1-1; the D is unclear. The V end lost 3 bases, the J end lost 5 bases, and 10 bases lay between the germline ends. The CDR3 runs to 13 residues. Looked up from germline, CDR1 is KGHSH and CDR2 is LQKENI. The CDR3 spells CASSPVQATEAFF. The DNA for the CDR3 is TGTGCCAGCTCACCGGTCCAGGCAACTGAAGCTTTCTTT.

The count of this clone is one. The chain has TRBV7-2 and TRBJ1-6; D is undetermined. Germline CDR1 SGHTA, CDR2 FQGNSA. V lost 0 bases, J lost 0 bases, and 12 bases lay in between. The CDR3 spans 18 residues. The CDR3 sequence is CASSLAPRGSSYNSPLHF. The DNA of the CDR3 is TGTGCCAGCAGCTTAGCGCCGAGAGGGAGCTCCTATAATTCACCCCTCCACTTT.

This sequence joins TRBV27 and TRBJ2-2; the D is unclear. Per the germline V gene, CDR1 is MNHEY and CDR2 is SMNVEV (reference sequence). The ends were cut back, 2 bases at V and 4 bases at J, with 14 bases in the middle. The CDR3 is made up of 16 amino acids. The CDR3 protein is CASSLILSRLTGELFF. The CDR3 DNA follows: TGTGCCAGCAGTTTAATATTGTCTAGACTCACCGGGGAGCTGTTTTTT.

The CDR3 coding sequence is TGTGCCAGCAGCCCAACGGTGTCGCCCACTGAAGCTTTCTTT. As protein: CASSPTVSPTEAFF. The chain recombines TRBV11-2 with TRBJ1-1, with no clear D. The CDR3 consists of 14 residues. The V and J ends lost 5 bases and 4 bases respectively, with 14 bases between them. Germline lookup yields CDR1 SGHAT and CDR2 FQNNGV.

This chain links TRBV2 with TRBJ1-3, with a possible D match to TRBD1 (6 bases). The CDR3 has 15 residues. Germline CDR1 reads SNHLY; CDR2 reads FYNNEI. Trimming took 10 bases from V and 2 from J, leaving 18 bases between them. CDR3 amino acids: CATEGGPAAGNTIYF. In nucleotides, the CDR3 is TGTGCCACTGAAGGGGGACCAGCAGCTGGAAACACCATATATTTT.